The 5 T cell receptor beta chains given below trace back to one sample, sequenced in a study of T cell responses to AZD1222 COVID-19 vaccine. TCRdb's table, derived via immunoSEQ multiplex PCR, lists solely in-frame clones and lacks some. The table has 95,000 to 100,000 clones, about 81% seen once. Material: peripheral blood, obtained 28 days after the second AZD1222 dose. Receptor source: an adult who received the AZD1222 COVID-19 vaccine.

The chain links TRBV6-5 to TRBJ1-2; D is perhaps TRBD1 (6 bases). This CDR3 has 14 residues. The V and J ends lost 7 bases and 3 bases respectively, with 15 bases between them. Per germline, CDR1 MNHEY and CDR2 SVGAGI. As DNA, the CDR3 is TGTGCCAGCACCACAGTCGGACAGTACTATGGCTACACCTTC. Translation gives CASTTVGQYYGYTF.

The chain links TRBV10-3 to TRBJ2-1, with TRBD2 identical over 12 bases. Germline V gives CDR1 ENHRY, CDR2 SYGVKD. This CDR3 contains 19 residues. V gave up 4 bases and J gave up 1 base; unmatched junction bases: 11. The CDR3 here is CAISAGLAGNDGSYNEQFF. The CDR3 region has the DNA TGTGCCATCAGTGCCGGACTAGCGGGGAACGACGGTTCCTACAATGAGCAGTTCTTC.

The V gene is TRBV7-2, the J gene TRBJ1-1; D not resolved. The V end was cut by 0 bases, the J end by 0 bases, with 8 bases between. Germline V lookup: CDR1 SGHTA, CDR2 FQGNSA. The CDR3 loop spans 15 amino acids. CDR3 DNA: TGTGCCAGCAGCTTAGCGCCTTTCGTGAACACTGAAGCTTTCTTT. Translated, it gives CASSLAPFVNTEAFF.

V and J are TRBV2 and TRBJ2-1, with D possibly being TRBD1 (6 bases). This CDR3 comprises 15 residues. Trimming cost V 4 bases and J 6 bases, with 16 bases left between them. The germline gives CDR1 SNHLY, CDR2 FYNNEI. CDR3 loop: CASSVPGQQTNEQFF. CDR3 coding DNA: TGTGCCAGCAGTGTTCCAGGACAGCAAACCAATGAGCAGTTCTTC.

The chain uses TRBV5-4 and TRBJ2-4, with 10 bases aligning to TRBD2. Trimming removed 3 bases from V and 0 bases from J; junction bases left unmatched: 6. The CDR3 loop spans 17 amino acids. Germline assignment: CDR1 SGHNT and CDR2 YYREEE (reference sequence). CDR3 amino acids: CASSSSGSGLAKNIQYF. CDR3 sequence (DNA): TGTGCCAGCAGCTCTAGCGGGAGTGGGCTAGCCAAAAACATTCAGTACTTC.